The clone carrying this TCR beta chain appeared a few times. Its specificity is unknown. Semi-nested PCR with Nested Universal Primer A followed constant-region reverse priming of full-length variable regions. One entry per CDR3 protein results from TCRdb running MiXCR on the 5' RACE reads. Seen here are roughly 69,000 distinct CDR3 sequences, 22% observed once, and the top ten hold approximately 3.1%. CDR1 and CDR2 from the germline V gene are SGHRS and YFSETQ. Trimming took off 0 bases at V and 2 bases at J, with 9 bases between the two ends. The CDR3 is made up of 14 amino acids. Study-level findings and limits: Tumor Tregs overlapped most with tumor, then blood, naive CD4+ cells.

Material for sequencing was memory CD4+ T cells sorted from a lymph node. Subset meaning: memory CD4+ T cells, CD4+CD45RO+CD25-. The gene calls are TRBV5-1 and TRBJ2-7, with a possible D match to TRBD1 (5 bases). The receptor was isolated from a female donor with breast cancer. CDR3 nucleotides: TGCGCCAGCAGCTTGGACAGGTTGACCTACGAGCAGTACTTC. Translated: CASSLDRLTYEQYF. Looking up the rest from reference TRBV5-1 and TRBJ2-7 gives the full variable domain: KAGVTQTPRYLIKTRGQQVTLSCSPISGHRSVSWYQQTPGQGLQFLFEYFSETQRNKGNFPGRFSGRQFSNSRSEMNVSTLELGDSALYLCASSLDRLTYEQYFGPGTRLTVT.